These T cell receptor beta chains were read from a single sample in a study of Ad26.COV2.S vaccination and SARS-CoV-2 variants. Profiled with immunoSEQ multiplex PCR; TCRdb holds only in-frame clones, not every one. In the table there are about 440,000 clones, about nine tenths of which are singletons. Sequencing used peripheral blood, obtained in a trial of Ad26.COV2.S vaccine versus placebo. These receptors came from a person between 18 and 60 years old who received the Ad26.COV2.S COVID-19 vaccine or a placebo. Both conserved end residues are part of each CDR3. A D gene is named only where the DNA matches it firmly. The size entry is marked missing in some rows and otherwise reads once, few, many or a size class.

d_call | clone_size | j_call | v_call | cdr3_length | cdr3_nt | cdr3_aa
- | - | TRBJ2-1 | TRBV18 | 15 | TGTGCCAGCTCACCTGGCGATTTCCTCTACAATGAGCAGTTCTTC | CASSPGDFLYNEQFF
- | once | TRBJ2-2 | TRBV7-9 | 13 | TGTGCCAGCAGCTACGTGGGTGCCGGGGAGCTGTTTTTT | CASSYVGAGELFF
TRBD2 | - | TRBJ2-2 | TRBV10-3 | 17 | TGTGCCATGACTAGCGGGAGGCATGTAACGAACACCGGGGAGCTGTTTTTT | CAMTSGRHVTNTGELFF
TRBD1 | - | TRBJ1-1 | TRBV5-1 | 14 | TGCGCCAGCGGAGTACAGGGGGGGAACACTGAAGCTTTCTTT | CASGVQGGNTEAFF
TRBD2 | - | TRBJ2-1 | TRBV25-1 | 15 | TGTGCCAGCAGTGAACTGAGCGGGGAATACAATGAGCAGTTCTTC | CASSELSGEYNEQFF
- | - | TRBJ2-3 | TRBV7-2 | 15 | TGTGCCAGCAGCTTAGCGCGGGACAGACCAGATACGCAGTATTTT | CASSLARDRPDTQYF
- | - | TRBJ1-4 | TRBV13 | 14 | TGTGCCAGCAGCTTAAAAAGGTCTAATGAAAAACTGTTTTTT | CASSLKRSNEKLFF
- | - | TRBJ2-7 | TRBV14 | 14 | TGTGCCAGCAGCTACCAACAGAGTTACTACGAGCAGTACTTC | CASSYQQSYYEQYF
TRBD1 | - | TRBJ2-2 | TRBV7-3 | 17 | TGTGCCAGCAGTTCTCCGACCGGGACAGGCCACACCGGGGAGCTGTTTTTT | CASSSPTGTGHTGELFF
TRBD1 | - | TRBJ1-6 | TRBV5-1 | 17 | TGCGCCAGCAGTCAAGGGACAGGGGGCTTACGAAATTCACCCCTCCACTTT | CASSQGTGGLRNSPLHF